This TCR beta chain was captured in a study of regulatory T cells in long-lasting Graves disease. Whole-study findings and limits: TRBV28 was favored in persistent disease, as were TRBJ1-2 and TRBJ2-5.

Time point defined: persistent/refractory GD, antithyroid drugs over 5 years with positive TRAb. The TCR library was made from RNA that had been extracted from PBMCs in TRIzol. Roughly 9.5-milliliter peripheral blood samples went into EDTA tubes. Construction of TCR beta libraries relied on iRepertoire HTBI primers and on Arm-PCR targeting CDR3 regions. TCRdb redid the calling of the multiplex PCR reads with MiXCR, one entry per CDR3 protein. Counted here are about 310,000 distinct CDR3 sequences, around a fifth occurring once; the ten biggest clones make up around 50%. Ten or more counts support this clonotype. Its antigen is unidentified. Germline CDR1 ENHRY, CDR2 SYGVKD. This CDR3 contains 14 residues. The junction had 8 bases not matched to a gene; V was cut back by 6 bases and J by 5 bases.

V and J are TRBV10-3 and TRBJ2-5; 8 bases line up with TRBD1. The clonotype comes from a female donor with Graves disease. The specimen comprised peripheral blood mononuclear cells (PBMCs), sampled when the disease was refractory, from a patient treated with antithyroid drugs. In nucleotides, the CDR3 is TGTGCCATCAGGAGCGTCGGGGACAGGGAGACCCAGTACTTC. Translation gives CAIRSVGDRETQYF.